This TCR beta chain was captured by sequencing in a study of T cell changes during pregnancy in multiple sclerosis. The V gene's germline CDR1 is MDHEN and CDR2 SYDVKM. Trimming removed 6 bases from V and 1 base from J; junction bases left unmatched: 6. The CDR3 sequence is 16 residues long. Clones were sequenced by immunoSEQ multiplex PCR, and TCRdb holds only the in-frame ones, with some missing. The data contain over 60,000 clones, around 96% of them seen just once; the ten biggest clones take up under 2.5%. The clonotype comes from a female donor with multiple sclerosis, enrolled in a pregnancy study. Sequenced material: CD8+ T cells from peripheral blood mononuclear cells, taken after pregnancy. The chain joins TRBV28 to TRBJ2-4, with TRBD2 matching 10 bases. CDR3 sequence (DNA): TGTGCCAGCAGATCTAGCGGGAGCTGGGCCAAAAACATTCAGTACTTC. Encoded protein: CASRSSGSWAKNIQYF.